This passage covers 12 T cell receptor beta chains from one sample sequenced in a study of blood T cell repertoires in COVID-19. The assay was immunoSEQ multiplex PCR, and TCRdb's table has in-frame clones only and misses some. The table shows about 150,000 clones, with 84% occurring only once. The sequenced sample was peripheral blood. These receptors originate from a woman of 80 years or more with COVID-19, enrolled during active disease.

V is TRBV28 and J is TRBJ1-1; 7 bases are shared with TRBD1. The CDR3 loop spans 13 amino acids. The V gene end was trimmed by 5 bases and the J gene end by 3 bases; junction bases not matched to a gene: 3. CDR1 is MDHEN and CDR2 is SYDVKM in the germline V gene. The CDR3: CASSPGGYTEAFF. In DNA, the CDR3 is TGTGCCAGCAGTCCAGGGGGGTACACTGAAGCTTTCTTT.

The chain employs TRBV5-1 and TRBJ2-7, with a weak D call TRBD2 (6 bases). The CDR3 has 14 residues. The germline V gene has CDR1 SGHRS and CDR2 YFSETQ. V dropped 3 bases and J dropped 2 bases, with 12 bases sitting between them. The CDR3 is CASSWTGGTYEQYF. The CDR3 DNA reads TGCGCCAGCAGCTGGACCGGGGGAACCTACGAGCAGTACTTC.

The CDR3 reads CASSQGLDRRPRPQHF. The CDR3 DNA sequence: TGTGCCAGCAGCCAAGGCCTAGACAGGCGCCCAAGGCCCCAGCATTTT. This chain connects TRBV3-1 (or the pseudogene TRBV3-2) to TRBJ1-5; tentatively, D is TRBD1 (6 bases). Trimming removed 1 base from V and 9 bases from J, with 19 bases in between. The V gene's germline CDR1 is LGHDT and CDR2 YNNKEL (reference sequence). CDR3 length equals 16 residues.

This chain connects TRBV7-9 to TRBJ2-2; D is perhaps TRBD1 (6 bases). The CDR3 has 16 amino acids. Per germline, CDR1 SEHNR and CDR2 FQNEAQ (reference sequence). Trimming pared 2 bases from V and 5 bases from J, leaving 15 bases between. The CDR3 is CASSLIPAGTTGELFF. The CDR3 DNA follows: TGTGCCAGCAGCTTAATTCCCGCAGGGACAACCGGGGAGCTGTTTTTT.

This clone was counted a few times. The rearrangement joins TRBV18 to TRBJ2-7, with D possibly TRBD2 on 5 matching bases. This CDR3 spans 14 amino acids. Trimming shortened V by 2 bases and J by 6 bases, and 14 bases separated the two germline ends. Per the germline V gene, CDR1 is KGHSH and CDR2 is LQKENI. The CDR3 spells CASSPIAGGPEQYF. CDR3 DNA: TGTGCCAGCTCACCAATCGCCGGAGGCCCCGAGCAGTACTTC. The complete variable domain, with remaining parts taken from reference TRBV18 and TRBJ2-7, reads NAGVMQNPRHLVRRRGQEARLRCSPMKGHSHVYWYRQLPEEGLKFMVYLQKENIIDESGMPKERFSAEFPKEGPSILRIQQVVRGDSAAYFCASSPIAGGPEQYFGPGTRLTVT.

The rearrangement links TRBV5-8 to TRBJ1-3, with D maybe TRBD1 (5 bases). V was trimmed by 4 bases and J by 4 bases, leaving 15 bases between them. Germline V gene data show CDR1 as SGHTS and CDR2 as YDEGEE. The CDR3 has 15 amino acids. CDR3 sequence (DNA): TGTGCCAGCAGCGGAGGGGCTAAGGGAGGAAACACCATATATTTT. This encodes CASSGGAKGGNTIYF.

The chain has TRBV2 and TRBJ2-7; D might be TRBD1 (6 bases). Per germline, CDR1 SNHLY and CDR2 FYNNEI. V gave up 3 bases and J gave up 5 bases, with 11 bases separating them. The CDR3 is 13 residues long. In DNA, the CDR3 is TGTGCCAGCAGTGACAGGGGACGGGACGAGCAGTACTTC. As protein: CASSDRGRDEQYF.

The chain is built from TRBV2 and TRBJ2-7; D might be TRBD1 (5 bases). Germline CDR1 is SNHLY and CDR2 is FYNNEI. Trimming removed 5 bases at V and 2 bases at J, with 13 bases between. CDR3 length: 14 residues. CDR3 bases: TGTGCCAGCAGTCCCCTCCAAGGGGCCTACGAGCAGTACTTC. This encodes CASSPLQGAYEQYF.

This chain connects TRBV2 to TRBJ2-7; 7 bases match TRBD1. The CDR3 covers 13 residues. From germline, CDR1 is SNHLY and CDR2 FYNNEI. With V trimmed by 5 bases and J by 3 bases, 4 bases remained unmatched. The CDR3 coding sequence is TGTGCCAGCAGTTCGACAGGGAACTACGAGCAGTACTTC. It specifies CASSSTGNYEQYF.

The chain employs TRBV2 and TRBJ1-5; 7 positions match TRBD1. CDR3 length: 15 amino acids. Per germline, CDR1 SNHLY and CDR2 FYNNEI. Germline trimming cut 3 bases from V and 7 bases from J; bases unmatched to any gene: 9. In DNA form, the CDR3 reads TGTGCCAGCAGTGAGGACAGGCTCGGGGGACAGCCCCAGCATTTT. Protein: CASSEDRLGGQPQHF.

The chain combines TRBV18 with TRBJ1-4, with D maybe TRBD1 (6 bases). Germline V gene sequence: CDR1 KGHSH, CDR2 LQKENI. The CDR3 is 15 amino acids. V was cut by 2 bases and J by 6 bases, with 13 bases left in between. CDR3 coding DNA: TGTGCCAGCTCACCAGCGGTGGACAGCGATGAAAAACTGTTTTTT. Translation gives CASSPAVDSDEKLFF.

The chain joins TRBV3-1 (or the pseudogene TRBV3-2) to TRBJ2-3, with D possibly matching TRBD2 (6 bases). Germline assignment: CDR1 LGHDT and CDR2 YNNKEL (reference sequence). CDR3 length: 16 amino acids. Trimming took 0 bases from V and 5 from J, leaving 15 bases between them. CDR3 loop: CASSQDEAGWGDTQYF. Here the CDR3 DNA reads TGTGCCAGCAGCCAAGATGAGGCGGGGTGGGGAGATACGCAGTATTTT.